These 2 T cell receptor beta chains came from one sample sequenced in a study of T cell responses to AZD1222 COVID-19 vaccine. Clones were sequenced by immunoSEQ multiplex PCR, and TCRdb holds only the in-frame ones, with some missing. The table has tens of thousands of clones, about 90% seen once. This specimen was peripheral blood, taken on day 0 of MenACWY control vaccination. The receptor source for this set is an adult in good health.

The V and J genes are TRBV11-2 and TRBJ2-3, with D possibly called TRBD1 or TRBD2 (6 bases each). CDR3 length equals 13 residues. The V end lost 4 bases, the J end lost 6 bases, and 11 bases lay between the germline ends. The germline V gene encodes CDR1 SGHAT and CDR2 FQNNGV. The CDR3 bases are TGTGCCAGCAGCTCGATAGGGGGGGATACGCAGTATTTT. It specifies CASSSIGGDTQYF.

The chain links TRBV6-6 to TRBJ1-6; TRBD1 matches 8 bases. CDR3 length: 14 residues. Germline CDR1 is MNHNY and CDR2 is SVGAGI (reference sequence). V was pared by 6 bases and J by 10 bases, with 8 bases of the junction left unmatched. CDR3 DNA: TGTGCCAGCAGGGACACAGGGGGTGAGTCACCCCTCCACTTT. As protein: CASRDTGGESPLHF.